The source of this T cell receptor (beta chain) is a study of T cell responses to AZD1222 COVID-19 vaccine. TCRdb keeps only in-frame clones here, not all; method: immunoSEQ multiplex PCR. The sample records over 130,000 clones, around nine tenths being singletons. Germline trimming cut 7 bases from V and 5 bases from J; bases unmatched to any gene: 14. Germline CDR1 is MGHDK and CDR2 is SYGVNS. The CDR3 sequence is 16 residues long. This sequence originates from an adult who received the AZD1222 COVID-19 vaccine. The specimen comprised peripheral blood, sampled 28 days after the second AZD1222 dose. The chain carries TRBV25-1 and TRBJ2-1, with 7 bases that match TRBD2. The CDR3, as DNA: TGTGCCAGCATCGCCACTCCCTTAAGCGGGAACAATGAGCAGTTCTTC. This codes for CASIATPLSGNNEQFF.